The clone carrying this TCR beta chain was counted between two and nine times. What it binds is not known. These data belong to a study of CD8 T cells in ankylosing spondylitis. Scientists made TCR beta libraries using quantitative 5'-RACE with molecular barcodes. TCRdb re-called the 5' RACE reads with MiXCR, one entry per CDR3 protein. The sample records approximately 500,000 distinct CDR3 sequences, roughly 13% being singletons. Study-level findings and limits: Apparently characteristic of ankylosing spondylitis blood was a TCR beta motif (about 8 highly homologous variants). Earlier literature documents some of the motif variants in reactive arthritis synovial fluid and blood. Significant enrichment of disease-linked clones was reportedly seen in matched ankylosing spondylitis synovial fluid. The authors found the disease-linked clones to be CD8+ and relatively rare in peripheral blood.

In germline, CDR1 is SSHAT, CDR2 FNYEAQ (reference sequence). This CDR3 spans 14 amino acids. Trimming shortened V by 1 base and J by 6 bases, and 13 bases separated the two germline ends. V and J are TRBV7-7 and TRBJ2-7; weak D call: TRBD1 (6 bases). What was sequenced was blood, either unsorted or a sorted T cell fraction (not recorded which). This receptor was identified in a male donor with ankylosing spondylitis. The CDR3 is CASSLGGQESEQYF. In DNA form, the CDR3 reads TGTGCCAGCAGCTTAGGGGGGCAGGAAAGCGAGCAGTACTTC.